This entry describes one T cell receptor (beta chain). Its matching antigen is unknown. The method was immunoSEQ multiplex PCR; TCRdb's version includes in-frame clones alone and lacks a portion of them. The table includes about 1.4 million clones, 96% detected once. Researchers partitioned CD4+ cells into CD45RA+ naive and CD45RA-negative memory subsets. The sample belongs to a study of shared clonotypes between healthy human individuals. The study's findings and limits: Against clonotypes common to all four donors, non-shared ones had lower generation probabilities. Naive subsets generally had larger estimated richness than memory subsets.

Trimming took 10 bases from V and 2 from J, leaving 15 bases between them. Germline loops: CDR1 MDHEN, CDR2 SYDVKM. The length of the CDR3 is 13 residues. The rearrangement links TRBV28 to TRBJ2-7; a possible D gene is TRBD2 (5 bases). The sequencing input was naive CD4+ T cells sorted from blood. This sample's subset: CD45RA+ positively selected. This sequence originates from a young man in good health. CDR3 coding DNA: TGTGCCACCATTGGGGAGTGGACCTACGAGCAGTACTTC. Translated, it gives CATIGEWTYEQYF.